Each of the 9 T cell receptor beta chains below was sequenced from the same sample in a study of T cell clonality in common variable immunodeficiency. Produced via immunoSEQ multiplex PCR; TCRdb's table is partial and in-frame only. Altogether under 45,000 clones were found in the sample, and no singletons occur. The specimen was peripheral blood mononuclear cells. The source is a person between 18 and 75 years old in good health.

The CDR3 region is CASSFGAPVSYNEQFF. CDR3 DNA, as far as it was read: TGCGCCAGCAGCTTTGGGGCCCCAGTCTCCTACAATGAG. This chain uses TRBV5-1 with TRBJ2-1; D might be TRBD1 (5 bases). The CDR3 end falls 3 residues outside the read, so it is completed with the germline J gene. CDR3 length equals 16 residues. The V and J ends lost 2 bases and 0 bases respectively, with 12 bases between them. CDR1 and CDR2 from the germline V gene are SGHRS and YFSETQ.

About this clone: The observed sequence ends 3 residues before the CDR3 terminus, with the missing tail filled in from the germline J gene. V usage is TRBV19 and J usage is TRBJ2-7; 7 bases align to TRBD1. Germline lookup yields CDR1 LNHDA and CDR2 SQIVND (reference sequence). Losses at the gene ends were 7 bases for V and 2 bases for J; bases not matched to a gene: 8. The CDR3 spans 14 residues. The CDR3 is CASKMSDRTYEQYF. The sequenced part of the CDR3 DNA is TGTGCCAGTAAAATGTCGGACAGGACCTACGAG.

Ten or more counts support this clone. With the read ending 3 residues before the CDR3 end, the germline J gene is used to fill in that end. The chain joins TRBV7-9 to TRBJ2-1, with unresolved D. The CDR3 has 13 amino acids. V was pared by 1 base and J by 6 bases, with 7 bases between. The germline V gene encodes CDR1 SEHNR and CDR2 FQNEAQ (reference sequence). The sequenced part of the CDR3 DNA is TGTGCCAGCAGCTTAGGACTTTTCAATGAG. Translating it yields CASSLGLFNE. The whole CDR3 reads CASSLGLFNEQFF.

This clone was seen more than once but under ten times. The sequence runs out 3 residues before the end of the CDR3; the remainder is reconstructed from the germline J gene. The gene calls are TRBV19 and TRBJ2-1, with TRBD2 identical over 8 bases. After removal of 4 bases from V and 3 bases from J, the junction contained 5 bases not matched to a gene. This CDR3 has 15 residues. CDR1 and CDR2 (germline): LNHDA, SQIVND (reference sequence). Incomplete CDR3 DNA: TGTGCCAGTAGTACCGGAGCGGGAGACTACAATGAG. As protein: CASSTGAGDYNE. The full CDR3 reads CASSTGAGDYNEQFF.

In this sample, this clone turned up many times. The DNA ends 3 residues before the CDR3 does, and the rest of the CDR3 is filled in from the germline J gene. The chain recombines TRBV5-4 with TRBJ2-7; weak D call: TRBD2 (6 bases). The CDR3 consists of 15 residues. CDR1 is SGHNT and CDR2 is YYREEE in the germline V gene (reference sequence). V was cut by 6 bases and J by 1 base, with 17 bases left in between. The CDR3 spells CASTRRDSSSYEQYF. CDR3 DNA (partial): TGTGCCAGCACCAGACGGGACTCTTCTTCCTACGAG.

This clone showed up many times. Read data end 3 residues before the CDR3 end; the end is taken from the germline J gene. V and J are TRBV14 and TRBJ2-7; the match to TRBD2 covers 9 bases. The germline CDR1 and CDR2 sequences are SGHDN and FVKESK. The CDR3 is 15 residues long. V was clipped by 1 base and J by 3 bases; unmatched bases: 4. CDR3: CASSQVGTSFYEQYF. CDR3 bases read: TGTGCCAGCAGCCAAGTTGGGACTAGCTTCTACGAG. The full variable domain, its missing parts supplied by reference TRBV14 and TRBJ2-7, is EAGVTQFPSHSVIEKGQTVTLRCDPISGHDNLYWYRRVMGKEIKFLLHFVKESKQDESGMPNNRFLAERTGGTYSTLKVQPAELEDSGVYFCASSQVGTSFYEQYFGPGTRLTVT.

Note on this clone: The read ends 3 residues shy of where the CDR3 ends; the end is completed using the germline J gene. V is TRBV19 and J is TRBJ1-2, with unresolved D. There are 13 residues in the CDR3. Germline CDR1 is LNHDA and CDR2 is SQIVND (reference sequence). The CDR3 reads CASSSQSSYDYTF. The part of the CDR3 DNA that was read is TGTGCCAGTAGTTCCCAAAGCTCCTACGAC.

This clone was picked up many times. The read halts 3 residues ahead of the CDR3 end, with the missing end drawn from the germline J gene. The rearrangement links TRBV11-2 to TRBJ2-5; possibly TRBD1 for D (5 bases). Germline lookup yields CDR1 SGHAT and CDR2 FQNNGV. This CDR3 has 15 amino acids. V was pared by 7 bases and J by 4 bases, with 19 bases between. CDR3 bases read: TGTGCCAGCAACCACCCGGTCAGGGAAGGAGAGACC. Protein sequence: CASNHPVREGET. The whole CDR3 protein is CASNHPVREGETQYF.

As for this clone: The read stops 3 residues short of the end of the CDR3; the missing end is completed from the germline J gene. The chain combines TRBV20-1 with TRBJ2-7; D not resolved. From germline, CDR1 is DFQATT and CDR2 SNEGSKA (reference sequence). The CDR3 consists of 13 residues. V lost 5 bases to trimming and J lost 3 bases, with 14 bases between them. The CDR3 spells CSAPQMTGYEQYF. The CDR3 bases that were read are TGCAGTGCTCCCCAGATGACTGGCTACGAG.